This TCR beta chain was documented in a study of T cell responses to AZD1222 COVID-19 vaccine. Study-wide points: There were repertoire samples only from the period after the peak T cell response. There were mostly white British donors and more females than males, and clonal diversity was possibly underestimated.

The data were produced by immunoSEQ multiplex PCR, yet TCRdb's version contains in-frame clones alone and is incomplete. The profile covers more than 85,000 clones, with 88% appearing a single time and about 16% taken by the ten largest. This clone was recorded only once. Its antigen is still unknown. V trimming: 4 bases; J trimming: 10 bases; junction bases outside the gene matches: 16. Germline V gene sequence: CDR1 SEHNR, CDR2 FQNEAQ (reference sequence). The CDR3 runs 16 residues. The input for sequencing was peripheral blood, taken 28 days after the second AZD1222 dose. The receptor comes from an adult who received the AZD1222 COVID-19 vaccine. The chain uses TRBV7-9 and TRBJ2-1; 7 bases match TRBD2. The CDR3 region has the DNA TGTGCCAGCAGCTCCGGGTCCCTCGGGGGGAGGGGAGAGCAGTTCTTC. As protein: CASSSGSLGGRGEQFF.